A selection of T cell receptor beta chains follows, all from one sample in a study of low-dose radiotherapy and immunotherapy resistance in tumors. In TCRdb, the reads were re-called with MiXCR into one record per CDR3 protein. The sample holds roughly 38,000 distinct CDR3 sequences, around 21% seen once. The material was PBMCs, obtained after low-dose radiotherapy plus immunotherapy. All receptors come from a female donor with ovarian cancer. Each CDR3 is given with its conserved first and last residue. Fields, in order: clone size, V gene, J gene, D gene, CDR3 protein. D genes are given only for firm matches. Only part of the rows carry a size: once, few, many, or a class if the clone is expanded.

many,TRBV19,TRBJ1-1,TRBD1,CASMNRGLPLAFF
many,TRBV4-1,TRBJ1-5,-,CASSHARPGQPQHF
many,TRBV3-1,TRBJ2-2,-,CASSHQRGIKNTGELFF
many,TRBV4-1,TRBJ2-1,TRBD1,CASSQGTGVYNEQFF
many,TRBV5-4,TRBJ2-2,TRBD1,CASSPPGTGVPGELFF
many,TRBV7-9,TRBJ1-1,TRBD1,CASSIGTGETEAFF
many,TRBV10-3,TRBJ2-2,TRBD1,CAIRTGTGTTGELFF
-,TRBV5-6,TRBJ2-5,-,CASSLGSRETQYF
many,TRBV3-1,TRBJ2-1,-,CASSQGPGRRNEQFF
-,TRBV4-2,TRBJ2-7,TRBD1,CASSQVHDDRGIYEQYF
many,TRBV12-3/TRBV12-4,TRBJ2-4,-,CASRPGLVPHIQYF
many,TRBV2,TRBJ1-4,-,CASRTELTTNEKLFF
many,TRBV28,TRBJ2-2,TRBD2,CASSLRGLAERTGELFF
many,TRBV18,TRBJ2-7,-,CASSPDTARYEQYF
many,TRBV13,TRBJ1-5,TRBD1,CASSKQGAGSNQPQHF
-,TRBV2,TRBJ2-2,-,CASSEEQGLGHRGAVFF
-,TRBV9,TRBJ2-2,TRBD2,CASSVGTRGAGELFF
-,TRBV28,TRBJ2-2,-,CASSFSWGADTGELFF
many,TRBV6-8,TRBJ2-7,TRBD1,CASRHGSQGAYEQYF
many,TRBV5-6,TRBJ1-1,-,CASSRQVPARAFF
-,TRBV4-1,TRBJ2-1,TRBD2,CASSQESSGYYNEQFF
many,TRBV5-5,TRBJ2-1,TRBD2,CASSKYGLAGSESSYNEQFF
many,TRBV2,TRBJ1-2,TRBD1,CASSPLQGGAGYTF
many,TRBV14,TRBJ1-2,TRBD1,CASSPQGGYGYTF
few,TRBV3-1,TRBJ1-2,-,CASSPVTTTYGYTF
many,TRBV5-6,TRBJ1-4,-,CASSTGTQEKLFF
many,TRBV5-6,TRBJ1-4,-,CASSRKLVGLRDRQREKLFF
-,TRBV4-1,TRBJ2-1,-,CASSQGAGWSYNEQFF
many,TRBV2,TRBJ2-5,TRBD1,CASSDWATGGETQYF
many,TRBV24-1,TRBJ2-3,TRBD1,CATSDAGTGGASTQYF
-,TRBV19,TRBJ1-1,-,CASSAPGVPDTEAFF
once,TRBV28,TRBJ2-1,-,CASRIWGSYNEQFF
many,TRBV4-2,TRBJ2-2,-,CASSQESSVAGELFF
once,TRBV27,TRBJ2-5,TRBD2,CASRPAGGGETQYF
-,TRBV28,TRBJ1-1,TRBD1,CASSAGGNTEAFF
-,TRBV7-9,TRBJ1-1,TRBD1,CASSPAGGEAFF
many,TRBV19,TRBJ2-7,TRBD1,CASNRGRGSYEQYF
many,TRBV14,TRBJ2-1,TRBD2,CASSQYAGAPNEQFF
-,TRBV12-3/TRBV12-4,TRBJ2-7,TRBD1,CASSLSRGQGACEQYF
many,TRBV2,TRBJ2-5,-,CASSEESGEGETQYF
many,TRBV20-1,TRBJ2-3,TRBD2,CSARSRAGGPTDTQYF
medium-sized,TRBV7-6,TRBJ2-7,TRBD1,CASSWDRQLGEQYF
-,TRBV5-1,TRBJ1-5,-,CTSSLLGVEGQPQHF
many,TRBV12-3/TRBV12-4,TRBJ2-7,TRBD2,CASSPRTSGIYEQYF
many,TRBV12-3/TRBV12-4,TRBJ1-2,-,CASSPEEGYGYTF
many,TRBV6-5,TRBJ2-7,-,CASTERTGPSSYEQYF
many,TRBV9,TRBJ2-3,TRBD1,CASSVGAGGTVSTDTQYF
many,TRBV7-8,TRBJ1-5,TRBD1,CASSLRDRENQPQHF
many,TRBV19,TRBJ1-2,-,CASSPRNYGYTF